Listed here are 29 T cell receptor beta chains from one sample, sequenced in a study of blood T cell repertoires in COVID-19 (dated by TCRdb to between 2020 and 2021). Library creation used the immunoSEQ multiplex PCR assay. Entries here come from immuneACCESS through TCRdb and include only in-frame sequences with V and J called. Some clones fail to appear in such tables; in the studies checked, an unresolved V gene covers under half of the shortfall, and the cause of the remainder is unknown. In all, the sample holds around 230,000 clones, and about 87% of those were seen once. The top ten clonotypes cover around 2.6% of the sample. The sequenced sample was PBMCs or T cells enriched from blood (not recorded which). The origin of the receptors is a woman in her thirties who had recovered from COVID-19.

The CDR3, as DNA: TGCAGCGTTGAGGGGACGCGGGGGGGCACACCAGAGACCCAGTACTTC. This codes for CSVEGTRGGTPETQYF. V gene TRBV29-1 combines with J gene TRBJ2-5; 9 nucleotides agree with TRBD2. The CDR3 loop spans 16 amino acids. Germline-derived CDR1 and CDR2 are SQVTM and ANQGSEA. Germline trimming cut 3 bases from V and 4 bases from J; bases unmatched to any gene: 12.

V gene TRBV7-3 combines with J gene TRBJ1-1; no clear D gene. The CDR3 contains 13 residues. Trimming cost V 2 bases and J 4 bases, with 8 bases left between them. Germline CDR1 is SGHTA and CDR2 is FQGTGA. The CDR3, as DNA: TGTGCCAGCAGCTTATGGGGAGGCACTGAAGCTTTCTTT. Its translation is CASSLWGGTEAFF.

The chain links TRBV3-1 (or the pseudogene TRBV3-2) to TRBJ2-7; D may be TRBD1 (5 bases). The CDR3 sequence is 15 residues long. V lost 1 base and J 6 bases, leaving 16 bases between the germline ends. Looked up from germline, CDR1 is LGHDT and CDR2 is YNNKEL (reference sequence). This chain's CDR3 is CASSQVDQRTSEQYF. The CDR3 nucleotides are TGTGCCAGCAGCCAAGTTGACCAGAGGACAAGCGAGCAGTACTTC.

The chain couples TRBV7-3 to TRBJ2-7; D is undetermined. The CDR3 spans 13 residues. The V end lost 5 bases, the J end lost 6 bases, and 14 bases lay between the germline ends. Germline V gene sequence: CDR1 SGHTA, CDR2 FQGTGA. The CDR3 sequence is CASSATSAAEQYF. The CDR3 bases are TGTGCCAGCAGCGCCACAAGCGCTGCCGAGCAGTACTTC.

The V gene is TRBV19, the J gene TRBJ1-4, with TRBD1 matching 7 bases. CDR1 is LNHDA and CDR2 is SQIVND in the germline V gene (reference sequence). V was pared by 6 bases and J by 7 bases, with 8 bases of the junction left unmatched. The CDR3 runs to 14 residues. The CDR3 nucleotides are TGTGCCAGTAGGCCCACAGGGGCCTCTGAAAAACTGTTTTTT. Its protein is CASRPTGASEKLFF.

This chain uses TRBV7-6 with TRBJ1-1; 7 positions agree with TRBD1. The germline V gene encodes CDR1 SGHVS and CDR2 FNYEAQ. V was pared by 2 bases and J by 4 bases, with 7 bases of the junction left unmatched. The CDR3 totals 15 residues. This chain's CDR3 is CASSLTQGMSTEAFF. The CDR3 DNA is TGTGCCAGCAGCTTAACACAGGGGATGAGCACTGAAGCTTTCTTT.

This rearrangement joins TRBV19 to TRBJ2-7; 7 nucleotides align to TRBD1. Trimming took 4 bases from V and 2 from J; bases not matched to a gene: 8. This CDR3 has 15 residues. From germline, CDR1 is LNHDA and CDR2 SQIVND (reference sequence). CDR3 loop: CASSNAQGSPYEQYF. The DNA for the CDR3 is TGTGCCAGTAGTAACGCACAGGGGTCCCCCTACGAGCAGTACTTC.

This sequence joins TRBV12-3 or TRBV12-4 and TRBJ2-1; no reliable D call. V lost 3 bases to trimming and J lost 4 bases, with 7 bases between them. The CDR3 runs to 13 residues. The chain's CDR3 is CASSFGSYNEQFF. The DNA for the CDR3 is TGTGCCAGCAGTTTTGGTAGTTACAATGAGCAGTTCTTC.

The chain uses TRBV5-1 and TRBJ1-2, with a tentative D call TRBD1 (6 bases). The germline V gene encodes CDR1 SGHRS and CDR2 YFSETQ. V lost 2 bases and J lost 8, with 13 bases in between. This CDR3 has 13 amino acids. This chain's CDR3 is CASSFPGEGGYTF. The CDR3 region has the DNA TGCGCCAGCAGCTTCCCAGGGGAGGGAGGCTACACCTTC.

The CDR3 DNA reads TGTGCCAGCAGAGAACGACAGGGTTTAGGGGGCTACACCTTC. Protein: CASRERQGLGGYTF. The genes are TRBV25-1 and TRBJ1-2, with 7 positions matching TRBD1. Germline V gene sequence: CDR1 MGHDK, CDR2 SYGVNS. The CDR3 covers 14 residues. V dropped 6 bases and J dropped 8; count of bases not matched to a gene: 12.

This clone has just a few counts. The chain links TRBV10-3 to TRBJ2-2, with 7 bases lining up with TRBD1. The germline CDR1 and CDR2 sequences are ENHRY and SYGVKD. The ends lost 9 bases at V and 3 bases at J; junction bases unmatched: 4. There are 13 residues in the CDR3. The CDR3 spells CAIGQVYTGELFF. For the CDR3, the DNA is TGTGCCATAGGACAGGTCTACACCGGGGAGCTGTTTTTT.

The chain uses TRBV4-3 and TRBJ2-7, with D possibly being TRBD1 (6 bases). The germline V gene has CDR1 LGHNA and CDR2 YSLEER. Trimming shortened V by 0 bases and J by 1 base, and 13 bases separated the two germline ends. The CDR3 contains 16 residues. The chain's CDR3 is CASSQERTGTSYEQYF. CDR3 DNA sequence: TGCGCCAGCAGCCAAGAACGAACCGGGACATCCTACGAGCAGTACTTC.

The V and J genes are TRBV10-1 and TRBJ2-2; 7 nucleotides agree with TRBD1. Germline loops: CDR1 WNHNN, CDR2 SYGVQD (reference sequence). V gave up 5 bases and J gave up 5 bases; unmatched junction bases: 17. CDR3 length: 18 amino acids. The CDR3 DNA reads as TGCGCCAGCAGTAATAGGGACAGAGATACTTATCGGACCGGGGAGCTGTTTTTT. Protein sequence: CASSNRDRDTYRTGELFF.

The gene calls are TRBV11-2 and TRBJ2-5, with D uncertain. Germline CDR1 SGHAT, CDR2 FQNNGV. Trimming removed 2 bases from V and 5 bases from J, with 9 bases in between. The CDR3 consists of 13 residues. CDR3 protein: CASSLLVQETQYF. In DNA, the CDR3 is TGTGCCAGCAGCTTACTAGTGCAGGAGACCCAGTACTTC.

V is TRBV19 and J is TRBJ2-1, with D perhaps TRBD2 (5 bases). CDR1 is LNHDA, CDR2 SQIVND, per germline (reference sequence). V was pared by 5 bases and J by 2 bases, with 13 bases between. This CDR3 has 15 residues. The CDR3 protein is CASSPVLVTYNEQFF. DNA of the CDR3: TGTGCCAGTAGTCCGGTACTAGTAACCTACAATGAGCAGTTCTTC.

This chain connects TRBV19 to TRBJ1-4; TRBD1 agrees at 7 bases. Losses at the gene ends were 11 bases for V and 7 bases for J; bases not matched to a gene: 13. The CDR3 length is 14 residues. In germline, CDR1 is LNHDA, CDR2 SQIVND (reference sequence). In nucleotides, the CDR3 is TGTGCCGCCGGGGGAGGACAGGCTTTTGAAAAACTGTTTTTT. Encoded protein: CAAGGGQAFEKLFF.

This clone was seen once. The rearrangement links TRBV19 to TRBJ1-1; D may be TRBD1 (6 bases). The germline CDR1 and CDR2 sequences are LNHDA and SQIVND (reference sequence). The V end was cut by 9 bases, the J end by 4 bases, with 12 bases between. This CDR3 region has 12 residues. DNA of the CDR3: TGTGCCAGCACTCCAGGGGCCACTGAAGCTTTCTTT. Translated, it gives CASTPGATEAFF.

V gene TRBV7-2 combines with J gene TRBJ2-3; 7 positions match TRBD2. Trimming removed 5 bases from V and 0 bases from J; junction bases left unmatched: 5. The CDR3 has 15 residues. The V gene's germline CDR1 is SGHTA and CDR2 FQGNSA. This CDR3 reads CASSSSGHSTDTQYF. CDR3 in DNA: TGTGCCAGCAGCAGTAGCGGGCATAGCACAGATACGCAGTATTTT.

This chain joins TRBV7-9 and TRBJ1-2; possible D gene TRBD1, 5 bases. With 4 bases removed from V and 2 bases from J, the gap between germline ends came to 5 bases. This CDR3 has 12 residues. Germline loops: CDR1 SEHNR, CDR2 FQNEAQ (reference sequence). The chain's CDR3 is CASSSGNYGYTF. Written as DNA, the CDR3 is TGTGCCAGCAGCTCAGGGAACTATGGCTACACCTTC.

In DNA, the CDR3 is TGTGCCAGCAGCGTCCGGGGGGCGAATGAAAAACTGTTTTTT. The encoded protein is CASSVRGANEKLFF. The V and J genes are TRBV9 and TRBJ1-4, with D possibly TRBD1 on 6 matching bases. The CDR3 loop spans 14 amino acids. Germline V gene data show CDR1 as SGDLS and CDR2 as YYNGEE. The V gene lost 2 bases and the J gene lost 5 bases, with 10 bases spanning the gap.

The chain couples TRBV4-2 to TRBJ1-1; D possibly corresponds to TRBD1 (6 bases). The germline gives CDR1 LGHNA, CDR2 YNFKEQ. The germline V and J ends were trimmed by 1 base and 2 bases, with 14 bases remaining between them. The CDR3 totals 16 residues. CDR3 region: CASSQVGGALNTEAFF. CDR3 nucleotides: TGTGCCAGCAGCCAAGTCGGGGGGGCCCTAAACACTGAAGCTTTCTTT.

The chain uses TRBV19 and TRBJ2-6, with TRBD2 as a possible D gene (6 bases). Germline assignment: CDR1 LNHDA and CDR2 SQIVND (reference sequence). The CDR3 has 15 residues. The germline V and J ends were trimmed by 7 bases and 0 bases, with 10 bases remaining between them. The CDR3 nucleotides are TGTGCCAGTATCGGGGGTAGCTCTGGGGCCAACGTCCTGACTTTC. As protein: CASIGGSSGANVLTF.

The CDR3 protein is CASSLGGQGAREQYF. As DNA, the CDR3 is TGTGCCAGCAGCTTAGGAGGACAGGGGGCGCGGGAGCAGTACTTC. J is TRBJ2-7 and V is TRBV7-8, with 11 bases matching TRBD1. From germline, CDR1 is SGHVS and CDR2 FQNEAQ. V dropped 1 base and J dropped 7; count of bases not matched to a gene: 6. The CDR3 is made up of 15 amino acids. The complete variable domain, with remaining parts taken from reference TRBV7-8 and TRBJ2-7, reads GAGVSQSPRYKVAKRGQDVALRCDPISGHVSLFWYQQALGQGPEFLTYFQNEAQLDKSGLPSDRFFAERPEGSVSTLKIQRTQQEDSAVYLCASSLGGQGAREQYFGPGTRLTVT.

This chain joins TRBV5-6 and TRBJ1-2; a weak D match, TRBD1 (5 bases). V lost 2 bases, J lost 0 bases, and 14 bases lay in between. From germline, CDR1 is SGHDT and CDR2 YYEEEE. CDR3 length equals 16 residues. In DNA form, the CDR3 reads TGTGCCAGCAGCTTCCTAACCCAGGGTCCTAACTATGGCTACACCTTC. This codes for CASSFLTQGPNYGYTF.

V gene TRBV6-5 combines with J gene TRBJ1-2; 8 positions match TRBD1. The germline gives CDR1 MNHEY, CDR2 SVGAGI. Germline trimming cut 2 bases from V and 4 bases from J; bases unmatched to any gene: 3. There are 14 residues in the CDR3. This CDR3 is CASSYGTGSYGYTF. DNA for the CDR3: TGTGCCAGCAGTTACGGGACAGGCTCCTATGGCTACACCTTC.

V gene TRBV11-2 combines with J gene TRBJ2-6; TRBD1 agrees at 7 bases. The trim removed 4 bases at V and 2 bases at J, leaving 2 bases unmatched. The V gene's germline CDR1 is SGHAT and CDR2 FQNNGV. The length of the CDR3 is 15 residues. The CDR3 region is CASSSQGAGANVLTF. CDR3 sequence (DNA): TGTGCCAGCAGCTCTCAGGGGGCTGGGGCCAACGTCCTGACTTTC.

The V call is TRBV6-2 or TRBV6-3, the J call TRBJ2-5, with D maybe TRBD1 (6 bases). Germline CDR1 and CDR2: MNHEY and SVGEGT. The CDR3 is 18 amino acids. Trimming stripped 2 bases from V and 9 bases from J, with 28 bases between. Written as DNA, the CDR3 is TGTGCCAGCAGTTACGGGGCGGACCCGGGACACTTGAACGTGGCCCAGTACTTC. Translated, it gives CASSYGADPGHLNVAQYF.

The chain couples TRBV7-2 to TRBJ1-5; TRBD1 is a possible D gene (5 bases). This CDR3 is built from 17 residues. Trimming left V 1 base short and J 5 bases short, with 18 bases between. From germline, CDR1 is SGHTA and CDR2 FQGNSA. CDR3 sequence reads: CASSLVSVSGYDQPQHF. The CDR3 coding sequence is TGTGCCAGCAGCTTAGTGTCGGTGTCAGGGTATGATCAGCCCCAGCATTTT.

This clone is a singleton in its sample. The gene calls are TRBV18 and TRBJ1-6; a weak D match, TRBD1 (6 bases). Per germline, CDR1 KGHSH and CDR2 LQKENI. V dropped 0 bases and J dropped 7 bases, with 13 bases sitting between them. This CDR3 is built from 16 residues. The CDR3 DNA reads as TGTGCCAGCTCACCACCGGGGGCGGCTATGAATTCACCCCTCCACTTT. This sequence encodes CASSPPGAAMNSPLHF.